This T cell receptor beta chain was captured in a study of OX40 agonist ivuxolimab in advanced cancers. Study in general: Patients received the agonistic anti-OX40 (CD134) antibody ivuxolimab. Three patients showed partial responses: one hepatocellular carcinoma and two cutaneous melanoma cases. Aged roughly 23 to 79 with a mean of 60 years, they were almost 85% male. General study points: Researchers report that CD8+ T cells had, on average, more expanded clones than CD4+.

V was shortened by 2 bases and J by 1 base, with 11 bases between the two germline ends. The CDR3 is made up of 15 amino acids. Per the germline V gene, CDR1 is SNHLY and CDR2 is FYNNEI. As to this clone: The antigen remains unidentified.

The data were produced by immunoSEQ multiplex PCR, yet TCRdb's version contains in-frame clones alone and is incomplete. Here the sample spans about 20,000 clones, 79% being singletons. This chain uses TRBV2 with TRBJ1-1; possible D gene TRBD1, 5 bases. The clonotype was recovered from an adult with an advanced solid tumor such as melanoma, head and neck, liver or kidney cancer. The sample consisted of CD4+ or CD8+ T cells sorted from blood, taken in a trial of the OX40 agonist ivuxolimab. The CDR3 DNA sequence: TGTGCCAGCAGTGAACGGTCTGGGGCGAACACTGAAGCTTTCTTT. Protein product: CASSERSGANTEAFF.